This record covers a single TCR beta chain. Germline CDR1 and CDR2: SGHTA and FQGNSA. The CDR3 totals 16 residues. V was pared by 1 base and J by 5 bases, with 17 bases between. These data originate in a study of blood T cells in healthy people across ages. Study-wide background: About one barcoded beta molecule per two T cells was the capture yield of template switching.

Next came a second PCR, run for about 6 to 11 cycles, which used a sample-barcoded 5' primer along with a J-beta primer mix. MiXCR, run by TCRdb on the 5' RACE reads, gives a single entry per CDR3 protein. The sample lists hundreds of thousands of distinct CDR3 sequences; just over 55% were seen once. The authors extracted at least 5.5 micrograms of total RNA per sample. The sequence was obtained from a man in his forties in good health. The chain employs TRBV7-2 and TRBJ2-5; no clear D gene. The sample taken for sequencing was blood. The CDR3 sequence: CASSLVVRSEWETQYF. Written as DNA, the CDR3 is TGTGCCAGCAGCTTAGTGGTGCGGTCGGAATGGGAGACCCAGTACTTC. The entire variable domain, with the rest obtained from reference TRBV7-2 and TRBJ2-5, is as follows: GAGVSQSPSNKVTEKGKDVELRCDPISGHTALYWYRQSLGQGLEFLIYFQGNSAPDKSGLPSDRFSAERTGGSVSTLTIQRTQQEDSAVYLCASSLVVRSEWETQYFGPGTRLLVL.